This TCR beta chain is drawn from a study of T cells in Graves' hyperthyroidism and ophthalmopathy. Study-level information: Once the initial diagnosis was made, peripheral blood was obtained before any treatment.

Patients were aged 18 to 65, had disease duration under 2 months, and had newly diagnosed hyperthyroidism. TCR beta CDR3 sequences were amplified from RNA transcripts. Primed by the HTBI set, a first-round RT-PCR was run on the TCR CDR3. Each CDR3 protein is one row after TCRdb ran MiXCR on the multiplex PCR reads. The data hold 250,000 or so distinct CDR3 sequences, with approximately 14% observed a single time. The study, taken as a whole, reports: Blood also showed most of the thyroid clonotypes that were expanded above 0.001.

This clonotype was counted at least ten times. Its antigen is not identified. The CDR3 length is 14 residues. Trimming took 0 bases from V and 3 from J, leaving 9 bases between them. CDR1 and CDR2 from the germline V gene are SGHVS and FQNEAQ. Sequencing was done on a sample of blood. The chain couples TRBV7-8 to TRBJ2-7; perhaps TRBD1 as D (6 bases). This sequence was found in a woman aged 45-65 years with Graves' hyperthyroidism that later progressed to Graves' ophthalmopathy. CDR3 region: CASSLAGADYEQYF. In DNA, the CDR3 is TGTGCCAGCAGCTTAGCGGGGGCGGACTACGAGCAGTACTTC.